These 30 T cell receptor beta chains were all obtained from the same sample, sequenced in a study of early T cells in non-severe SARS-CoV-2 infection. Each CDR3 protein gets one entry after TCRdb re-called the 5' RACE reads with MiXCR. Among about 46,000 distinct CDR3 sequences listed, approximately 9% were seen once. Sequencing was performed on whole blood, taken at baseline. The receptor set was obtained from an adult who was a healthcare worker with PCR-confirmed SARS-CoV-2 infection or an uninfected control (not recorded which).

This clonotype has a handful of counts. CDR3: CASSPTGQGFSPLHF. For the CDR3, the DNA is TGTGCCAGCAGCCCAACGGGACAGGGCTTTTCACCCCTCCACTTT. J is TRBJ1-6 and V is TRBV7-2, with TRBD1 identical over 9 bases. The CDR3 consists of 15 residues. The germline CDR1 and CDR2 sequences are SGHTA and FQGNSA. The V gene end was trimmed by 5 bases and the J gene end by 9 bases; junction bases not matched to a gene: 8.

The CDR3 sequence: CSAPVGIRRTDTQYF. The CDR3, as DNA: TGCAGTGCCCCGGTCGGGATCAGAAGGACAGATACGCAGTATTTT. This sequence joins TRBV20-1 and TRBJ2-3; D might be TRBD2 (5 bases). Trimming shortened V by 6 bases and J by 3 bases, and 19 bases separated the two germline ends. The CDR3 is made up of 15 amino acids. CDR1 is DFQATT and CDR2 is SNEGSKA in the germline V gene (reference sequence).

In this sample, this clonotype turned up many times. The V call is TRBV10-1, the J call TRBJ2-7, with D maybe TRBD1 (5 bases). Germline V gene data show CDR1 as WNHNN and CDR2 as SYGVQD (reference sequence). This CDR3 has 14 residues. Trimming removed 3 bases at V and 3 bases at J, with 12 bases between. The CDR3 region has the DNA TGCGCCAGCAGTGATGGCAGGGTAAGCTACGAGCAGTACTTC. Protein sequence: CASSDGRVSYEQYF.

There are a few counts of this clonotype. V usage is TRBV29-1 and J usage is TRBJ1-1; D is undetermined. Germline V gene data show CDR1 as SQVTM and CDR2 as ANQGSEA. This CDR3 has 11 amino acids. Trimming left V 2 bases short and J 2 bases short, with 3 bases between. CDR3 residues: CSVEKNTEAFF. CDR3 coding DNA: TGCAGCGTTGAAAAAAACACTGAAGCTTTCTTT.

In DNA, the CDR3 is TGCAGTGCTAGGCTTGACACTGAAGCTTTCTTT. It specifies CSARLDTEAFF. The chain is built from TRBV20-1 and TRBJ1-1; D unresolved. The ends were cut back, 3 bases at V and 3 bases at J, with 5 bases in the middle. CDR1 is DFQATT and CDR2 is SNEGSKA in the germline V gene (reference sequence). This CDR3 has 11 residues.

This chain links TRBV29-1 with TRBJ2-5, with D perhaps TRBD1 (7 bases). The V gene lost 7 bases and the J gene lost 4 bases, with 10 bases spanning the gap. The germline gives CDR1 SQVTM, CDR2 ANQGSEA. The CDR3 contains 11 residues. The DNA for the CDR3 is TGCAGCGGTCAGGGGGGAGAGACCCAGTACTTC. It specifies CSGQGGETQYF. The full variable domain, rest sourced from reference TRBV29-1 and TRBJ2-5, is SAVISQKPSRDICQRGTSLTIQCQVDSQVTMMFWYRQQPGQSLTLIATANQGSEATYESGFVIDKFPISRPNLTFSTLTVSNMSPEDSSIYLCSGQGGETQYFGPGTRLLVL.

This clonotype was seen at least ten times. The rearrangement links TRBV20-1 to TRBJ2-2; no reliable D call. Germline V CDR1 and CDR2: DFQATT, SNEGSKA (reference sequence). The CDR3 runs to 13 residues. V lost 2 bases, J lost 4 bases, and 8 bases lay in between. CDR3 region: CSARSPGTGELFF. The CDR3 region has the DNA TGCAGTGCTAGATCACCCGGCACCGGGGAGCTGTTTTTT.

The chain couples TRBV5-4 to TRBJ2-3; 7 positions match TRBD1. With 4 bases clipped from V and 7 bases from J, the junction kept 12 bases outside the gene matches. CDR3 size: 15 residues. Germline loops: CDR1 SGHNT, CDR2 YYREEE (reference sequence). The CDR3 coding sequence is TGTGCCAGCAGCCCCCCCGGGACAGCTCTTCATACGCAGTATTTT. Its protein product is CASSPPGTALHTQYF. The whole variable domain, filled in from reference TRBV5-4 and TRBJ2-3, reads ETGVTQSPTHLIKTRGQQVTLRCSSQSGHNTVSWYQQALGQGPQFIFQYYREEENGRGNFPPRFSGLQFPNYSSELNVNALELDDSALYLCASSPPGTALHTQYFGPGTRLTVL.

This clonotype was recorded many times. The chain recombines TRBV3-1 with TRBJ2-1; 11 nucleotides line up with TRBD2. V shed 3 bases and J 1 base; nucleotides not matched to a gene: 5. This CDR3 contains 17 residues. Germline V gene lookup returns CDR1 LGHDT and CDR2 YNNKEL (reference sequence). CDR3 residues: CASSHSSGRPSYNEQFF. The DNA of the CDR3 is TGTGCCAGCAGCCATTCTAGCGGGAGGCCGTCCTACAATGAGCAGTTCTTC.

The gene calls are TRBV18 and TRBJ2-2; possible D gene TRBD2, 5 bases. The ends were cut back, 2 bases at V and 1 base at J, with 8 bases in the middle. This CDR3 is built from 15 residues. Germline V gene sequence: CDR1 KGHSH, CDR2 LQKENI. Written as DNA, the CDR3 is TGTGCCAGCTCACCAGGGGAGAGGAACACCGGGGAGCTGTTTTTT. Translation: CASSPGERNTGELFF.

The gene calls are TRBV4-2 and TRBJ2-5; TRBD1 matches at 9 bases. The ends lost 2 bases at V and 2 bases at J; junction bases unmatched: 3. Germline-derived CDR1 and CDR2 are LGHNA and YNFKEQ. CDR3 length: 15 residues. Here the CDR3 DNA reads TGTGCCAGCAGCCAACGGACAGGGGCACAAGAGACCCAGTACTTC. Its protein product is CASSQRTGAQETQYF.

This clonotype was counted a few times. The chain combines TRBV2 with TRBJ2-5; 8 bases align to TRBD2. The V segment lost 7 bases and the J segment 0 bases; nucleotides outside the gene matches: 4. Germline V gene sequence: CDR1 SNHLY, CDR2 FYNNEI. The CDR3 loop spans 14 amino acids. As DNA, the CDR3 is TGTGCCAGCACGGGCGGGGGGTACCAAGAGACCCAGTACTTC. Its protein is CASTGGGYQETQYF.

This clonotype is labeled as medium-sized. The gene calls are TRBV3-1 and TRBJ1-2, with D maybe TRBD1 (6 bases). Trimming pared 6 bases from V and 6 bases from J, leaving 14 bases between. Germline assignment: CDR1 LGHDT and CDR2 YNNKEL (reference sequence). This CDR3 region has 13 residues. CDR3 in amino acids: CASRPTGTHGYTF. CDR3 nucleotides: TGTGCCAGCAGACCTACAGGGACCCATGGCTACACCTTC.

As for this clonotype: A much larger clone is a single base away; this may be a read error. This chain connects TRBV20-1 to TRBJ2-5; 12 bases fit TRBD2. CDR1 is DFQATT, CDR2 SNEGSKA, per germline (reference sequence). V shed 5 bases and J 1 base; nucleotides not matched to a gene: 8. The CDR3 is 16 amino acids. This chain's CDR3 is CSAAAPLAGGQETQYF. CDR3 in DNA: TGCAGTGCTGCCGCCCCACTAGCGGGGGGCCAAGAGACCCAGTACTTC.

The table lists this clonotype with a few counts. The V gene is TRBV6-5, the J gene TRBJ2-7; tentatively, D is TRBD2 (6 bases). The CDR3 consists of 16 residues. Germline assignment: CDR1 MNHEY and CDR2 SVGAGI. The V end was cut by 0 bases, the J end by 0 bases, with 12 bases between. CDR3 sequence (DNA): TGTGCCAGCAGTTACTCTGGTGCGGGGACCTCCTACGAGCAGTACTTC. It is translated as CASSYSGAGTSYEQYF.

This clonotype was seen a few times. The chain is built from TRBV15 and TRBJ2-1, with 10 bases fitting TRBD2. Germline CDR1 and CDR2: LNHNV and YYDKDF (reference sequence). CDR3 size: 16 residues. Trimming cost V 2 bases and J 5 bases; bases outside gene matches: 6. The CDR3 here is CATSRPSSGRDNEQFF. The DNA of the CDR3 is TGTGCCACCAGCAGACCCTCTAGCGGGAGAGACAATGAGCAGTTCTTC.

This clonotype was seen more than once but under ten times. CDR3 amino acids: CATSREGTGELFF. CDR3 DNA sequence: TGTGCCACCAGCAGAGAAGGAACCGGGGAGCTGTTTTTT. V is TRBV15 and J is TRBJ2-2; D is ambiguous. The germline gives CDR1 LNHNV, CDR2 YYDKDF (reference sequence). V lost 0 bases and J 5 bases, leaving 4 bases between the germline ends. The CDR3 is made up of 13 amino acids.

This clonotype has a count of ten or more. V gene TRBV29-1 combines with J gene TRBJ1-4, with TRBD1 as a possible D gene (5 bases). The CDR3 runs 12 residues. Trimming removed 5 bases from V and 4 bases from J, with 8 bases in between. The germline V gene encodes CDR1 SQVTM and CDR2 ANQGSEA. The DNA for the CDR3 is TGCAGCGTTCTCCAGGGTAATGAAAAACTGTTTTTT. Encoded protein: CSVLQGNEKLFF.

The rearrangement uses TRBV29-1 and TRBJ2-7; D not certain. The V end was cut by 5 bases, the J end by 4 bases, with 12 bases between. Germline CDR1 and CDR2: SQVTM and ANQGSEA. The CDR3 length is 12 residues. Written as DNA, the CDR3 is TGCAGCGTTCGTATAACAGCTTACGAGCAGTACTTC. Protein: CSVRITAYEQYF.

This clonotype was observed a few times. The V call is TRBV11-1, the J call TRBJ2-1; 10 nucleotides match TRBD2. The germline V gene encodes CDR1 SGHAT and CDR2 FQDESV (reference sequence). The CDR3 contains 16 residues. Trimming removed 7 bases from V and 2 bases from J; junction bases left unmatched: 8. In DNA, the CDR3 is TGTGCCAGCACTCCTACCGGGACTAGCGCCTACAATGAGCAGTTCTTC. Its protein is CASTPTGTSAYNEQFF.

This clonotype has more than one count but fewer than ten. The chain uses TRBV7-2 and TRBJ2-1; 8 bases align to TRBD2. Germline values: CDR1 SGHTA, CDR2 FQGNSA. J was trimmed by 1 base and V by 5 bases; bases with no gene match: 4. The CDR3 extends over 15 amino acids. CDR3 nucleotide sequence: TGTGCCAGCAGCCCGGGGGGGCCATCCTACAATGAGCAGTTCTTC. This translates into CASSPGGPSYNEQFF.

This clonotype was seen at least ten times. The V gene is TRBV7-9, the J gene TRBJ1-1, with D unclear. Germline V gene data show CDR1 as SEHNR and CDR2 as FQNEAQ (reference sequence). The V gene lost 0 bases and the J gene lost 5 bases, with 7 bases spanning the gap. The CDR3 runs to 13 residues. The CDR3 DNA reads as TGTGCCAGCAGCTTAGCAGCTGGGACTGAAGCTTTCTTT. Translated: CASSLAAGTEAFF.

This clonotype was seen a few times. J is TRBJ2-1 and V is TRBV24-1, with D maybe TRBD2 (6 bases). The CDR3 length is 16 residues. Trimming pared 4 bases from V and 10 bases from J, leaving 22 bases between. Germline CDR1 is KGHDR and CDR2 is SFDVKD. The CDR3 sequence is CATSDPTPSTSGEQFF. The CDR3 bases are TGTGCCACCAGTGACCCCACACCCTCGACTAGTGGAGAGCAGTTCTTC.

The J gene is TRBJ2-7, the V gene TRBV5-4; 8 nucleotides align to TRBD1. The germline V gene encodes CDR1 SGHNT and CDR2 YYREEE (reference sequence). This CDR3 is built from 14 residues. V lost 0 bases to trimming and J lost 5 bases; unmatched junction nucleotides: 4. The CDR3 protein is CASSLANRGNEQYF. The CDR3 DNA sequence: TGTGCCAGCAGCTTGGCAAACAGGGGGAACGAGCAGTACTTC. Variable domain in full (rest from reference TRBV5-4 and TRBJ2-7): ETGVTQSPTHLIKTRGQQVTLRCSSQSGHNTVSWYQQALGQGPQFIFQYYREEENGRGNFPPRFSGLQFPNYSSELNVNALELDDSALYLCASSLANRGNEQYFGPGTRLTVT.

There are many counts of this clonotype. The rearrangement joins TRBV3-1 to TRBJ2-7, with 14 bases fitting TRBD2. Per the germline V gene, CDR1 is LGHDT and CDR2 is YNNKEL (reference sequence). The CDR3 spans 15 residues. The V gene end was trimmed by 3 bases and the J gene end by 2 bases; junction bases not matched to a gene: 0. DNA for the CDR3: TGTGCCAGCAGCCAGGGACTAGCGGGAGCCTACGAGCAGTACTTC. Amino acid sequence: CASSQGLAGAYEQYF.

The chain recombines TRBV3-1 with TRBJ2-3, with D possibly TRBD1 on 6 matching bases. V lost 0 bases and J lost 5, with 9 bases in between. Per the germline V gene, CDR1 is LGHDT and CDR2 is YNNKEL (reference sequence). The CDR3 is made up of 14 amino acids. CDR3 in amino acids: CASSQDTRGDTQYF. The DNA of the CDR3 is TGTGCCAGCAGCCAAGATACCAGGGGAGATACGCAGTATTTT.

This clonotype was seen more than once but under ten times. This chain uses TRBV6-1 with TRBJ2-4; perhaps TRBD2 as D (6 bases). The CDR3 loop spans 19 amino acids. CDR1 MNHNS and CDR2 SASEGT come from the germline V gene. The ends were cut back, 1 base at V and 0 bases at J, with 19 bases in the middle. CDR3 protein: CASSEGRGGGTLAKNIQYF. The CDR3 DNA follows: TGTGCCAGCAGTGAAGGCCGGGGAGGTGGCACTCTAGCCAAAAACATTCAGTACTTC.

This clonotype was observed at least ten times. This chain links TRBV28 with TRBJ2-7, with 10 bases aligning to TRBD1. V lost 5 bases to trimming and J lost 2 bases; unmatched junction nucleotides: 6. The germline V gene encodes CDR1 MDHEN and CDR2 SYDVKM. The CDR3 consists of 15 residues. CDR3 sequence (DNA): TGTGCCAGCAGTGCCGGGACAGGGGTCCCCTACGAGCAGTACTTC. Protein: CASSAGTGVPYEQYF.

The CDR3 DNA reads as TGTGCCAGCAGAGGACAGAAAAACTGGCACAATGAGCAGTTCTTC. Translation: CASRGQKNWHNEQFF. The genes are TRBV6-2 or TRBV6-3 and TRBJ2-1; TRBD1 is a possible D gene (6 bases). There are 15 residues in the CDR3. CDR1 is MNHEY, CDR2 SVGEGT, per germline. Trimming pared 6 bases from V and 5 bases from J, leaving 17 bases between.

This clonotype was counted many times. The chain links TRBV5-1 to TRBJ2-1, with a possible D match to TRBD1 (5 bases). Germline V CDR1 and CDR2: SGHRS, YFSETQ. V lost 1 base and J lost 8, with 10 bases in between. The CDR3 sequence is 13 residues long. Written as DNA, the CDR3 is TGCGCCAGCAGCTTGCAGGGTACGGATGAGCAGTTCTTC. Its translation: CASSLQGTDEQFF.